Listed below are T cell receptor beta chains from one sample, sequenced in a study of T cell responses to AZD1222 COVID-19 vaccine. Some clones are missing from TCRdb's copy, which holds only in-frame ones; the method was immunoSEQ multiplex PCR. The table includes roughly 130,000 clones, roughly nine tenths detected once. The material sequenced was peripheral blood, taken on day 0 of AZD1222 vaccination. These TCRs come from an adult in good health. Each CDR3 is given with its conserved first and last residue. A D gene is named only where the DNA matches it firmly. Only part of the rows carry a size: once, few, many, or a class if the clone is expanded.

>14|TRBJ1-1|TRBD1|TRBV19|.
TGTGCCAGTAGTCGACAGGGGGCGGGAACTGAAGCTTTCTTT
CASSRQGAGTEAFF
>15|TRBJ2-2|.|TRBV11-2|.
TGTGCCAGCAGCTTAGTTAGAGGGGACACCGGGGAGCTGTTTTTT
CASSLVRGDTGELFF
>15|TRBJ1-2|TRBD1|TRBV6-6|once
TGTGCCAGCACTTATACAGGGGGAAGGCAATATGGCTACACCTTC
CASTYTGGRQYGYTF
>16|TRBJ2-1|.|TRBV6-1|.
TGTGCCAGCAGTGAAGTATCCGAAGGGGGGGGAGTGGAGCAGTTCTTC
CASSEVSEGGGVEQFF
>16|TRBJ1-2|.|TRBV11-2|.
TGTGCCAGCAGCCCATCCGGGTCGGGGGCTGGCTATGGCTACACCTTC
CASSPSGSGAGYGYTF
>13|TRBJ1-1|.|TRBV14|.
TGTGCCAGCAGCCAAGAAAGAGGAACTGAAGCTTTCTTT
CASSQERGTEAFF
>16|TRBJ2-1|TRBD2|TRBV7-3|.
TGTGCCAGCAGTTTCTTAGCGGGAGGGCCCCCAAATGAGCAGTTCTTC
CASSFLAGGPPNEQFF
>16|TRBJ1-1|.|TRBV9|.
TGTGCCAGCAGCGTAGTAGTGGGGCAGTTGAACACTGAAGCTTTCTTT
CASSVVVGQLNTEAFF
>14|TRBJ2-2|.|TRBV7-9|.
TGTGCCAGCACTCGTTCAGAGCACACCGGGGAGCTGTTTTTT
CASTRSEHTGELFF
>16|TRBJ1-1|.|TRBV9|.
TGTGCCAGCAGCGTAGAAGTGGGCACCCGGGGCACTGAAGCTTTCTTT
CASSVEVGTRGTEAFF
>12|TRBJ2-4|.|TRBV12-3/TRBV12-4|few
TGTGCCAGCAGTTATTGGACAGCTATTCAGTACTTC
CASSYWTAIQYF
>14|TRBJ1-1|.|TRBV27|.
TGTGCCAGCAGGGCTGGGGGCCCGAACACTGAAGCTTTCTTT
CASRAGGPNTEAFF